This paragraph covers one T cell receptor beta chain sequence. No antigen is known for it. Base qualities were left out, and no much larger clone turns up one base away. These data come from a study of blood T cell repertoires in COVID-19 (dated by TCRdb to 2020 to 2021). Regarding the complete study: The collaborator samples originated in the United States, Italy and Spain and spanned the acute and convalescent phases of COVID-19. The material from the prospective study consisted of cDNA or gDNA derived from T cells, B-cell-depleted T cells, or PBMCs. The dataset comprised deeply sampled blood TCRbeta repertoires from subjects exposed to, actively infected with, or recovered from COVID-19. The repertoires were released in a freely available public database meant as a resource for research on the immune response to SARS-CoV-2. The samples were drawn from two sources: the first 160 participants of the ongoing ImmuneRACE study, and 1,254 subjects contributed by 6 global collaborators. Nearly every sample came with metadata listing a de-identified subject ID, COVID-19 status, age in years and sex. Where available, HLA class I and class II types were taken from metadata supplied by the sample provider and were not determined by assay-based typing. Paper-wide results and their limitations: Clinical and demographic metadata were provided uncurated, with the amount varying by source and participant.

The immunoSEQ Assay, a bias-controlled multiplex PCR, was used to amplify TCRbeta CDR3 regions from genomic DNA. Turning to the authors' computational methods: The number of nucleated cells in each sample was estimated by amplification of reference gene primers within the assay. To quantify the absolute abundance of each unique TCRbeta CDR3 rearrangement, sequence reads were collapsed and filtered. For each sample, productive Simpson clonality was calculated as the square root of Simpson's diversity index across productive rearrangements. The table comes from immuneACCESS by way of TCRdb, which keeps in-frame sequences with V and J called. Part of the clones is missing from these tables; in studies checked, under half for an unresolved V gene and the rest for unknown reasons. The V and J calls and clone size were taken over from that table, and D and trimming were inferred from the DNA. A total of 300,000 to 450,000 clones appear in this sample, approximately 87% of them only once. The top ten hold about 10% of the sample.

V lost 4 bases and J lost 6 bases, and the count of bases not matched to a germline gene is 17. The CDR3, cysteine through phenylalanine, is 18 amino acids long. The only DNA kept is the CDR3, 54 bases in frame from the first base. CDR1 and CDR2 were assigned from the germline V gene (reference sequence) as LNHDA and SQIVND. In Seattle, one collaborating source enrolled patients while the infection was active and tracked those patients longitudinally over the course of disease. Each collaborating institution followed its own protocols to collect whole blood in K2EDTA tubes. For TCRbeta analysis, collaborators shipped samples in one of three forms: frozen whole blood, isolated PBMCs, or DNA extracted from either of those sample types.

The V and J segments used are TRBV19 and TRBJ2-7; TRBD2 agrees with 11 junctional bases. The source is a woman aged 25 to 39 with COVID-19, enrolled during active disease. Specimen: peripheral blood. The sequenced DNA: TGTGCCAGTAGTACAGATGACCCTCATAGCGGGAGGGCCGGCGAGCAGTACTTC. This translates into CASSTDDPHSGRAGEQYF. Reference TRBV19 and TRBJ2-7 genes cover what lies past the CDR3, so the full variable domain is DGGITQSPKYLFRKEGQNVTLSCEQNLNHDAMYWYRQDPGQGLRLIYYSQIVNDFQKGDIAEGYSVSREKKESFPLTVTSAQKNPTAFYLCASSTDDPHSGRAGEQYFGPGTRLTVT.